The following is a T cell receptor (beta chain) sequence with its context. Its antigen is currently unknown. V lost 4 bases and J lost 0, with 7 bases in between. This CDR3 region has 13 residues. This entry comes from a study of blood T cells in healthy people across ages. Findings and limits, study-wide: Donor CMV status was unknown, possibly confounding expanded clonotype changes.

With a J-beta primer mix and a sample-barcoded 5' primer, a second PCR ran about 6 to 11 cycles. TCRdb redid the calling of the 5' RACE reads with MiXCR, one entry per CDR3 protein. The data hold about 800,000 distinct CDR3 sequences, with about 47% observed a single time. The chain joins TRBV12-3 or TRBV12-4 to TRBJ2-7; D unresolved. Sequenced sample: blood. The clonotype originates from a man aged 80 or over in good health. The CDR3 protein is CASSCGGSYEQYF. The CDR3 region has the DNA TGTGCCAGCAGTTGCGGTGGCTCCTACGAGCAGTACTTC.